This T cell receptor beta chain was obtained from a study of shared clonotypes between healthy human individuals. Whole-study results and caveats: There were few donors, and this limited the genetic and exposure-history diversity represented. Clonotype sharing among donors was thought likely to change with sequencing depth.

Germline V gives CDR1 SGHRS, CDR2 YFSETQ. V was shortened by 0 bases and J by 1 base, with 13 bases between the two germline ends. This CDR3 has 17 amino acids. The protocol was immunoSEQ multiplex PCR, while the TCRdb copy is restricted to in-frame clones and leaves out a portion. The sample yields about 500,000 clones, roughly three quarters seen once. A few counts support this clone. Its antigen remains unidentified. The chain is built from TRBV5-1 and TRBJ2-2, with a possible D match to TRBD2 (6 bases). This sequence originates from a woman aged 40 to 50 in good health. Some clones in this sample may be carry-over from other donors' samples. Sequenced material: PBMCs. The CDR3 loop is CASSLVLSGLNTGELFF. In DNA, the CDR3 is TGCGCCAGCAGCTTGGTACTTAGCGGACTGAACACCGGGGAGCTGTTTTTT.